One and the same sample provided the 11 T cell receptor beta chains below, sequenced in a study of PD-1 blockade in classical Hodgkin lymphoma. Time point given: newly diagnosed, previously untreated cHL patient sample. Magnetic negative selection was used to purify CD4+ T cells from thawed PBMCs. TCRdb's copy holds only in-frame clones and misses some; the assay was immunoSEQ multiplex PCR. The sample holds about 32,000 clones; about 88% are singletons and the top ten take over 1%. The material sequenced was CD4+ T cells from blood. Receptors were obtained from a human donor with classical Hodgkin lymphoma.

The gene calls are TRBV2 and TRBJ2-2; 8 nucleotides line up with TRBD1. Per the germline V gene, CDR1 is SNHLY and CDR2 is FYNNEI. Losses at the gene ends were 9 bases for V and 8 bases for J; bases not matched to a gene: 5. CDR3 length: 12 amino acids. The chain's CDR3 is CASGGQAGELFF. The CDR3 coding sequence is TGTGCCAGTGGGGGACAGGCTGGGGAGCTGTTTTTT.

J is TRBJ2-5 and V is TRBV28; D may be TRBD1 or TRBD2 (5 bases each). The CDR3 has 15 residues. The V end lost 5 bases, the J end lost 3 bases, and 16 bases lay between the germline ends. The germline V gene has CDR1 MDHEN and CDR2 SYDVKM. The CDR3: CASSETGTVEETQYF. The CDR3 DNA reads as TGTGCCAGCAGTGAAACCGGGACGGTTGAAGAGACCCAGTACTTC.

The V call is TRBV5-5, the J call TRBJ1-5; tentative D call: TRBD1 (6 bases). V gave up 2 bases and J gave up 0 bases, with 9 bases separating them. The CDR3 has 15 residues. Germline CDR1 and CDR2: SGHKS and YYEKEE (reference sequence). CDR3 sequence: CASSFGTYSNQPQHF. In DNA, the CDR3 is TGTGCCAGCAGCTTTGGGACATATAGCAATCAGCCCCAGCATTTT.

This clone was counted only a few times. This CDR3 reads CASSYVGAISYTF. The CDR3 DNA reads as TGCGCCAGCAGCTACGTCGGGGCGATAAGCTACACCTTC. V and J are TRBV4-1 and TRBJ1-2, with D possibly being TRBD1 (5 bases). CDR3 length equals 13 residues. Germline V gene sequence: CDR1 MGHRA, CDR2 YSYEKL. V dropped 5 bases and J dropped 9 bases, with 16 bases sitting between them.

V usage is TRBV6-4 and J usage is TRBJ2-7, with 7 bases matching TRBD1. The J segment lost 3 bases and the V segment lost 0 bases, leaving 8 bases of the junction unmatched. Germline V CDR1 and CDR2: MRHNA, SNTAGT. The CDR3 spans 16 residues. The CDR3 DNA reads TGTGCCAGCAGTGACTCGGGGACAGACTTTAGCTACGAGCAGTACGTC. It translates to CASSDSGTDFSYEQYV.

The chain links TRBV27 to TRBJ1-2; the D is unclear. Between the trimmed V and J ends, which lost 3 bases and 2 bases, there was a span of 10 bases. This CDR3 has 14 amino acids. Germline V gene sequence: CDR1 MNHEY, CDR2 SMNVEV (reference sequence). The CDR3 sequence: CASSFGAGNYGYTF. As DNA, the CDR3 is TGTGCCAGCAGTTTTGGCGCAGGCAACTATGGCTACACCTTC.

The rearrangement uses TRBV6-6 and TRBJ1-2; no clear D gene. Germline V gene data show CDR1 as MNHNY and CDR2 as SVGAGI (reference sequence). The CDR3 sequence is 12 residues long. Trimming took off 7 bases at V and 0 bases at J, with 6 bases between the two ends. The CDR3 spells CASKAPNYGYTF. In DNA form, the CDR3 reads TGTGCCAGCAAAGCACCTAACTATGGCTACACCTTC.

The gene calls are TRBV6-5 and TRBJ1-5, with a possible D match to TRBD1 (6 bases). This CDR3 comprises 14 residues. Trimming took off 6 bases at V and 3 bases at J, with 12 bases between the two ends. The germline gives CDR1 MNHEY, CDR2 SVGAGI. The CDR3 loop is CASRTGQPNQPQHF. CDR3 DNA: TGTGCCAGCAGGACGGGACAACCCAATCAGCCCCAGCATTTT.

The chain employs TRBV6-5 and TRBJ2-7; 9 bases line up with TRBD2. J gave up 1 base and V 4 bases, and 5 bases lay outside the gene matches. Germline V gene lookup returns CDR1 MNHEY and CDR2 SVGAGI. The CDR3 contains 15 residues. Here the CDR3 DNA reads TGTGCCAGCAGTTTGAGTAGCGGGAGTTCCTACGAGCAGTACTTC. Protein sequence: CASSLSSGSSYEQYF.

The chain recombines TRBV5-1 with TRBJ2-5; D is perhaps TRBD1 or TRBD2 (5 bases each). Germline values: CDR1 SGHRS, CDR2 YFSETQ. The CDR3 is made up of 14 amino acids. Trimming took off 4 bases at V and 1 base at J, with 11 bases between the two ends. The CDR3 DNA reads TGCGCCAGCAGCACCCGGGACCCCCAAGAGACCCAGTACTTC. Translating gives CASSTRDPQETQYF.

The chain is built from TRBV2 and TRBJ2-2; D unclear. Germline V gene sequence: CDR1 SNHLY, CDR2 FYNNEI. The CDR3 is 14 amino acids. V lost 6 bases and J lost 5, with 13 bases in between. The CDR3 spells CASRGNKPTGELFF. The CDR3 DNA reads as TGTGCCAGCAGGGGGAACAAGCCAACCGGGGAGCTGTTTTTT.